A selection of T cell receptor beta chains follows, all from one sample in a study of T-cell reconstitution after alpha-beta-depleted transplantation in children. TCRdb re-derived calls from the PCR reads in MiXCR, one entry per CDR3 protein. The sample lists 4,000 to 4,500 distinct CDR3 sequences; roughly a fifth were seen once. Sequenced material: PBMCs, mostly from graft donor cells, taken 180 days after TCRalphabeta/CD19-depleted stem cell transplant. These receptors were obtained from a male patient between 2 and 10 years old who had a stem cell transplant for acute lymphoblastic leukemia, so the T cells may come from the graft donor. The CDR3 runs from the conserved cysteine through the conserved F or W. Fields, in order: V gene, J gene, clone size, D gene, CDR3 DNA, CDR3 protein. D genes are given only for firm matches. Only part of the rows carry a size: once, few, many, or a class if the clone is expanded.

V: TRBV10-3; J: TRBJ1-5; size: NA; D: TRBD1; DNA: TGTGCCATCAGTGTTGACCCTATGAGGGGGCGCGTCAATCAGCCCCAGCATTTT; CDR3: CAISVDPMRGRVNQPQHF
V: TRBV5-1; J: TRBJ2-7; size: many; D: TRBD2; DNA: TGCGCCAGCAGCTTGGGACTAGCGGGAGGGCGAGAGCAGTACTTC; CDR3: CASSLGLAGGREQYF
V: TRBV12-3/TRBV12-4; J: TRBJ2-7; size: medium-sized; D: TRBD1; DNA: TGTGCCAGCAGCGAATGGAGACAGGGATCTTGGTACGAGCAGTACTTC; CDR3: CASSEWRQGSWYEQYF
V: TRBV7-9; J: TRBJ2-3; size: many; D: NA; DNA: TGTGCCAGCAGCTTAGCGAGGACCAGAACAGATACGCAGTATTTT; CDR3: CASSLARTRTDTQYF
V: TRBV7-2; J: TRBJ2-7; size: NA; D: NA; DNA: TGTGCCAGCAGCTGGTATCTCAGCTCCTACGAGCAGTACTTC; CDR3: CASSWYLSSYEQYF
V: TRBV6-2/TRBV6-3; J: TRBJ1-5; size: many; D: TRBD1; DNA: TGTGCCAGCAGACGGACAGGGGGCTTCTCCGGCAATCAGCCCCAGCATTTT; CDR3: CASRRTGGFSGNQPQHF
V: TRBV11-2; J: TRBJ1-1; size: NA; D: TRBD1; DNA: TGTGCCAGCAGCCCCCTTCCGACCACAGGGGCCCTCACTGAAGCTTTCTTT; CDR3: CASSPLPTTGALTEAFF
V: TRBV7-9; J: TRBJ1-1; size: many; D: NA; DNA: TGTGCCAGCAGCCCGCACGGACCGTGGAAAGCTTTCTTT; CDR3: CASSPHGPWKAFF
V: TRBV28; J: TRBJ2-1; size: NA; D: NA; DNA: TGTGCCAGCAGTTTATCGGGGGACCTCAGTGAGCAGTTCTTC; CDR3: CASSLSGDLSEQFF
V: TRBV3-1; J: TRBJ2-1; size: medium-sized; D: NA; DNA: TGTGCCAGCAGCCGGTTAGAGGGTGAGCAGTTCTTC; CDR3: CASSRLEGEQFF
V: TRBV11-2; J: TRBJ2-2; size: many; D: TRBD2; DNA: TGTGCCAGCAGCTCGTTAGCGGGAATGGGTTCGACCGGGGAGCTGTTTTTT; CDR3: CASSSLAGMGSTGELFF
V: TRBV3-1; J: TRBJ2-5; size: many; D: NA; DNA: TGTGCCAGCAGCCAAGAGCAGGCGGGGACCCAGTACTTC; CDR3: CASSQEQAGTQYF
V: TRBV12-3/TRBV12-4; J: TRBJ2-1; size: many; D: TRBD2; DNA: TGTGCCAGCACCTTCACTAGCGGGAGCTCCTACAATGAGCAGTTCTTC; CDR3: CASTFTSGSSYNEQFF
V: TRBV28; J: TRBJ1-2; size: many; D: TRBD1; DNA: TGTGCCAGCAGCTCCGGGACAGGGCCTGCTAACTATGGCTACACCTTC; CDR3: CASSSGTGPANYGYTF
V: TRBV6-2/TRBV6-3; J: TRBJ2-7; size: medium-sized; D: TRBD2; DNA: TGTGCCAGCAGTAAGACTAGCGGGAGCTCCTACGAGCAGTACTTC; CDR3: CASSKTSGSSYEQYF
V: TRBV3-1; J: TRBJ2-5; size: many; D: TRBD2; DNA: TGTGCCAGCAGCCCCGGACTAGCGGGAGGTGGTCAAGAGACCCAGTACTTC; CDR3: CASSPGLAGGGQETQYF
V: TRBV5-6; J: TRBJ1-1; size: medium-sized; D: NA; DNA: TGTGCCAGCAGCGGGTGGGGGGTCGGCACTGAAGCTTTCTTT; CDR3: CASSGWGVGTEAFF
V: TRBV7-2; J: TRBJ2-1; size: NA; D: NA; DNA: TGTGCCAGCAGCTTGGCGGTGACCTACAATGAGCAGTTCTTC; CDR3: CASSLAVTYNEQFF
V: TRBV7-9; J: TRBJ1-4; size: large; D: NA; DNA: TGTGCCAGCAGCTTCAGTGATGAAAAACTGTTTTTT; CDR3: CASSFSDEKLFF
V: TRBV20-1; J: TRBJ2-7; size: many; D: NA; DNA: TGCAGTGCTAGAGATCGGAGCTACGAGCAGTACTTC; CDR3: CSARDRSYEQYF
V: TRBV5-6; J: TRBJ1-2; size: many; D: TRBD1; DNA: TGTGCCAGCAGCTTGGGGACAGGGGTGGTTTTCGACTATGGCTACACCTTC; CDR3: CASSLGTGVVFDYGYTF
V: TRBV20-1; J: TRBJ1-6; size: NA; D: NA; DNA: TGCAGTGCTAGAGATGGACAGTATAATTCACCCCTCCACTTT; CDR3: CSARDGQYNSPLHF